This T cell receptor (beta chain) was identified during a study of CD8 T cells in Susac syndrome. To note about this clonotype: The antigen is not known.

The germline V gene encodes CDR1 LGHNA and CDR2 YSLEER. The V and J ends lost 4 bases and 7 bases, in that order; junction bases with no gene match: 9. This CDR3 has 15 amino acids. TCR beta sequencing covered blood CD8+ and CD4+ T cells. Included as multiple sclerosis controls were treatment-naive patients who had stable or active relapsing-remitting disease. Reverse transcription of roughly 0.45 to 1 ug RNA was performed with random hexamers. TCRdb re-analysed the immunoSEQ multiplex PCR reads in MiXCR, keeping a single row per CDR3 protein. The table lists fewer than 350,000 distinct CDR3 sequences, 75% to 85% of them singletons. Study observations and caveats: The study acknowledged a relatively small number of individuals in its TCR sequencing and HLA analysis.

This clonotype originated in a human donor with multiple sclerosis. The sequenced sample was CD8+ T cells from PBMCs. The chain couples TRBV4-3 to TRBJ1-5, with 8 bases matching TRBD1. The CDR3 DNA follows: TGCGCCAGCAGCCGCGACAGGGGCCGAGAGCAGCCCCAGCATTTT. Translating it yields CASSRDRGREQPQHF.